This T cell receptor (beta chain) was captured in a study of cytomegalovirus exposure and HLA in healthy donors. Notes on the study in general: The study put 150 or so TCR beta chains on its list as cytomegalovirus-associated.

Germline V gene lookup returns CDR1 LNHDA and CDR2 SQIVND (reference sequence). After removal of 10 bases from V and 2 bases from J, the junction contained 7 bases not matched to a gene. The CDR3 covers 14 residues. Concerning this clone: Its antigen is still unknown.

The PCR used 60 Vbeta and 13 Jbeta primers. TCRdb's table, derived via immunoSEQ multiplex PCR, lists solely in-frame clones and lacks some. The top ten hold around 3% of the sample, which has around 110,000 clones, 60% to 75% seen once. Sequencing input: PBMCs. The TCR was taken from a male donor in good health and CMV-seropositive. The chain uses TRBV19 and TRBJ2-3; TRBD1 matches at 9 bases. The CDR3 DNA reads as TGTGCCACCGTGAGGGACAGGGCCACAGATACGCAGTATTTT. It specifies CATVRDRATDTQYF.